The 15 T cell receptor beta chains listed next were all sequenced from one sample in a study of lymphopenia after photon versus proton radiotherapy. The table came from immunoSEQ multiplex PCR; TCRdb's copy has only in-frame clones and leaves some out. The sample holds roughly 18,000 clones, roughly 81% seen once. This specimen consisted of peripheral blood, obtained from a patient treated with photon-based radiotherapy. These receptors originate from a woman in her 50s with pancreatic cancer.

The rearrangement uses TRBV10-3 and TRBJ2-1; TRBD1 or TRBD2 may be the D gene (5 bases each). Per the germline V gene, CDR1 is ENHRY and CDR2 is SYGVKD. Trimming shortened V by 7 bases and J by 5 bases, and 27 bases separated the two germline ends. CDR3 length: 18 amino acids. The CDR3 region is CAIMDTGTNLVRNNEQFF. CDR3 coding DNA: TGTGCCATCATGGACACTGGGACGAACCTAGTCCGGAACAATGAGCAGTTCTTC.

This chain connects TRBV6-4 to TRBJ2-2; D perhaps matches TRBD1 (6 bases). The ends were cut back, 2 bases at V and 2 bases at J, with 6 bases in the middle. Germline lookup yields CDR1 MRHNA and CDR2 SNTAGT. This CDR3 spans 14 amino acids. CDR3 loop: CASSDGTNTGELFF. For the CDR3, the DNA is TGTGCCAGCAGTGACGGGACAAACACCGGGGAGCTGTTTTTT.

The chain joins TRBV9 to TRBJ2-1; 10 bases fit TRBD2. The CDR3 loop spans 15 amino acids. CDR1 and CDR2 (germline): SGDLS, YYNGEE. V dropped 1 base and J dropped 6; count of bases not matched to a gene: 4. CDR3 nucleotide sequence: TGTGCCAGCAGCGTACAAGCGGGAGGGGGCAATGAGCAGTTCTTC. It translates to CASSVQAGGGNEQFF.

Worth noting for this clone: A much larger clone differs by one base, so this may be a read error. The genes are TRBV6-6 and TRBJ2-5; no firm D call. The V end was cut by 2 bases, the J end by 5 bases, with 3 bases between. The CDR3 has 11 amino acids. From germline, CDR1 is MNHNY and CDR2 SVGAGI (reference sequence). CDR3 nucleotides: TGTGCCAGCAGTTACGGGGAGACCCAGTACTTC. Amino acids: CASSYGETQYF.

The chain joins TRBV11-2 to TRBJ1-1; unclear D gene. Per the germline V gene, CDR1 is SGHAT and CDR2 is FQNNGV. The CDR3 totals 16 residues. Trimming removed 0 bases at V and 5 bases at J, with 16 bases between. The CDR3 sequence is CASSLDPWAARTEAFF. CDR3 coding DNA: TGTGCCAGCAGCTTAGATCCCTGGGCCGCTCGTACTGAAGCTTTCTTT.

The chain employs TRBV6-6 and TRBJ1-3; a possible D gene is TRBD1 (6 bases). Germline assignment: CDR1 MNHNY and CDR2 SVGAGI (reference sequence). Trimming cost V 5 bases and J 6 bases, with 11 bases left between them. CDR3 length: 13 residues. For the CDR3, the DNA is TGTGCCAGCAGTACCCGGGGGCAAAACACCATATATTTT. Translated: CASSTRGQNTIYF.

The chain uses TRBV2 and TRBJ1-1; D not certain. V lost 3 bases and J lost 1, with 9 bases in between. The CDR3 contains 14 residues. Germline lookup yields CDR1 SNHLY and CDR2 FYNNEI. The chain's CDR3 is CASSDLVQNTEAFF. In DNA form, the CDR3 reads TGTGCCAGCAGTGATCTAGTCCAGAACACTGAAGCTTTCTTT.

CDR3 residues: CASSLVGRGRDTEAFF. CDR3 sequence (DNA): TGTGCCAGCAGCTTGGTGGGCAGGGGGCGAGACACTGAAGCTTTCTTT. V gene TRBV5-6 combines with J gene TRBJ1-1, with 8 bases that match TRBD1. Germline CDR1 and CDR2: SGHDT and YYEEEE. The V gene end was trimmed by 0 bases and the J gene end by 3 bases; junction bases not matched to a gene: 7. The CDR3 is 16 residues long.

This chain uses TRBV7-6 with TRBJ2-1; TRBD2 matches at 8 bases. The J segment lost 3 bases and the V segment lost 1 base, leaving 5 bases of the junction unmatched. Germline V gene lookup returns CDR1 SGHVS and CDR2 FNYEAQ. This CDR3 is built from 16 residues. As DNA, the CDR3 is TGTGCCAGCAGCTTAGAAGCGGGAGTTGACTACAATGAGCAGTTCTTC. Protein sequence: CASSLEAGVDYNEQFF. Combining the CDR3 with reference TRBV7-6 and TRBJ2-1 gives the whole variable domain GAGVSQSPRYKVTKRGQDVALRCDPISGHVSLYWYRQALGQGPEFLTYFNYEAQQDKSGLPNDRFSAERPEGSISTLTIQRTEQRDSAMYRCASSLEAGVDYNEQFFGPGTRLTVL.

J is TRBJ2-3 and V is TRBV7-2, with no clear D. The CDR3 is 14 amino acids. V was clipped by 2 bases and J by 5 bases, with 11 bases between them. The V gene's germline CDR1 is SGHTA and CDR2 FQGNSA. The CDR3 loop is CASSLKDRRDTQYF. The CDR3 DNA is TGTGCCAGCAGCTTAAAAGATAGACGAGATACGCAGTATTTT.

The chain uses TRBV28 and TRBJ2-3, with a weak D call TRBD1 (5 bases). CDR1 is MDHEN, CDR2 SYDVKM, per germline. This CDR3 contains 15 residues. Trimming left V 6 bases short and J 0 bases short, with 13 bases between. CDR3 in DNA: TGTGCCAGCAGCTCTTGGACATACAGCACAGATACGCAGTATTTT. Protein product: CASSSWTYSTDTQYF. Looking up the rest from reference TRBV28 and TRBJ2-3 gives the full variable domain: DVKVTQSSRYLVKRTGEKVFLECVQDMDHENMFWYRQDPGLGLRLIYFSYDVKMKEKGDIPEGYSVSREKKERFSLILESASTNQTSMYLCASSSWTYSTDTQYFGPGTRLTVL.

The gene calls are TRBV4-3 and TRBJ2-1; D is uncertain. V lost 0 bases and J lost 9, with 12 bases in between. CDR3 size: 14 residues. Germline CDR1 LGHNA, CDR2 YSLEER. Written as DNA, the CDR3 is TGCGCCAGCAGCCAAGATTTTGGCGGCAGTGAGCAGTTCTTC. Protein sequence: CASSQDFGGSEQFF.

The DNA for the CDR3 is TGCAGCGTTCAATCGACTAGGGGCTTCACCGGGGAGCTGTTTTTT. It encodes CSVQSTRGFTGELFF. This rearrangement joins TRBV29-1 to TRBJ2-2; maybe TRBD2 (6 bases). V lost 5 bases, J lost 4 bases, and 17 bases lay in between. Germline lookup yields CDR1 SQVTM and CDR2 ANQGSEA. There are 15 residues in the CDR3.

DNA of the CDR3: TGTGCCAGCAGCCCCCTGGGGCGTCAGCCCCAGCATTTT. This codes for CASSPLGRQPQHF. The gene calls are TRBV7-2 and TRBJ1-5, with D perhaps matching TRBD1 (5 bases). Germline CDR1 SGHTA, CDR2 FQGNSA. This CDR3 contains 13 residues. With 5 bases removed from V and 6 bases from J, the gap between germline ends came to 11 bases.

V gene TRBV7-2 combines with J gene TRBJ2-7, with 8 bases matching TRBD1. Germline CDR1 SGHTA, CDR2 FQGNSA. The CDR3 sequence is 14 residues long. Germline trimming cut 5 bases from V and 1 base from J; bases unmatched to any gene: 4. Written as DNA, the CDR3 is TGTGCCAGCAGCACCAACAGGGGGTCCTACGAGCAGTACTTC. Its protein product is CASSTNRGSYEQYF.